These 27 T cell receptor beta chains were sequenced from one sample in a study of CD8+CD57+ T cells in acquired aplastic anemia. Genomic DNA, serving as template, underwent TCR beta VDJ and CDR3 profiling. TCRdb reprocessed the reads via MiXCR and lists one record per CDR3 protein. The sample includes some 240,000 distinct CDR3 sequences, 34% seen only once; the top ten take 0.95% to 1.3%. The specimen sequenced was sorted CD4+, CD8+, or CD8+CD57+ T cells (not recorded which) from PBMCs. Receptor source: a human donor in good health, serving as a control.

The table lists this clonotype with many counts. This rearrangement joins TRBV11-2 to TRBJ2-5; D not certain. CDR1 and CDR2 from the germline V gene are SGHAT and FQNNGV. Trimming pared 7 bases from V and 5 bases from J, leaving 14 bases between. The CDR3 is made up of 13 amino acids. The CDR3 DNA sequence: TGTGCCAGCACCCATGGAATTTCCGAGACCCAGTACTTC. Its translation: CASTHGISETQYF.

This clonotype occurred many times. The rearrangement uses TRBV7-8 and TRBJ1-5; D uncertain. Trimming stripped 4 bases from V and 5 bases from J, with 12 bases between. Germline V lookup: CDR1 SGHVS, CDR2 FQNEAQ. CDR3 length: 14 residues. CDR3 sequence reads: CASSYRFGDQPQHF. The DNA for the CDR3 is TGTGCCAGCAGCTACCGATTCGGGGATCAGCCCCAGCATTTT.

This clonotype was detected many times. V is TRBV7-2 and J is TRBJ1-1; 7 nucleotides match TRBD1. The CDR3 is 14 amino acids. V lost 1 base, J lost 6 bases, and 5 bases stayed unmatched. CDR1 and CDR2 (germline): SGHTA, FQGNSA. The CDR3 nucleotides read TGTGCCAGCAGCTTAGAATGGACAGGTGCTGAAGCTTTCTTT. It translates to CASSLEWTGAEAFF.

This clonotype was picked up many times. The chain is built from TRBV20-1 and TRBJ1-1; D is uncertain. CDR3 length: 11 amino acids. CDR1 and CDR2 (germline): DFQATT, SNEGSKA (reference sequence). Between the trimmed V and J ends, which lost 3 bases and 11 bases, there was a span of 13 bases. The CDR3 nucleotides are TGCAGTGCTAGTGCTGCTCAAGGGGCTTTCTTT. It specifies CSASAAQGAFF.

The rearrangement uses TRBV15 and TRBJ1-2; TRBD1 matches 8 bases. V lost 0 bases and J lost 7; bases outside the gene matches: 1. CDR1 and CDR2 (germline): LNHNV, YYDKDF (reference sequence). The CDR3 contains 13 residues. The CDR3 protein is CATSRDGTGGYTF. The CDR3 DNA reads as TGTGCCACCAGCAGAGACGGGACAGGTGGCTACACCTTC.

This clonotype was observed a few times. The chain combines TRBV5-1 with TRBJ1-6; the match to TRBD1 covers 7 bases. The CDR3 length is 14 residues. V shed 4 bases, J shed 8 bases, and the junction held 6 bases outside the gene matches. Germline CDR1 reads SGHRS; CDR2 reads YFSETQ. Here the CDR3 reads CASSAGQDYSPLHF. The CDR3 DNA reads as TGCGCCAGCAGCGCAGGACAGGATTATTCACCCCTCCACTTT.

In this sample, this clonotype turned up a few times. This sequence joins TRBV9 and TRBJ1-3, with TRBD1 matching over 8 bases. This CDR3 has 19 residues. Germline assignment: CDR1 SGDLS and CDR2 YYNGEE. V trimming: 2 bases; J trimming: 0 bases; junction bases outside the gene matches: 13. In DNA, the CDR3 is TGTGCCAGCAGCGTCTTCCCAGGGGGCCGGAATACCTCTGGAAACACCATATATTTT. Residues: CASSVFPGGRNTSGNTIYF.

This clonotype was observed at least ten times. The V call is TRBV29-1, the J call TRBJ2-1; no definite D call. The germline CDR1 and CDR2 sequences are SQVTM and ANQGSEA. The CDR3 length is 11 residues. V shed 5 bases and J shed 6 bases, with 8 bases lying between them. This CDR3 is CSVRTGNEQFF. As DNA, the CDR3 is TGCAGCGTTCGGACGGGCAATGAGCAGTTCTTC.

With regard to this clonotype: One end of the junction varies from germline; a read error may be responsible. The chain employs TRBV27 and TRBJ2-1; D remains unclear. The CDR3 consists of 12 residues. The germline gives CDR1 MNHEY, CDR2 SMNVEV (reference sequence). The CDR3 loop is CASSWAGVEQLF. The CDR3 DNA is TGTGCCAGCAGTTGGGCAGGTGTGGAGCAGCTCTTC.

V gene TRBV6-1 combines with J gene TRBJ1-1; weak D call: TRBD1 (6 bases). Per germline, CDR1 MNHNS and CDR2 SASEGT. The germline V and J ends were trimmed by 6 bases and 2 bases, with 13 bases remaining between them. The length of the CDR3 is 14 residues. CDR3 sequence (DNA): TGTGCCAGCAGATGGGACACCTATAACACTGAAGCTTTCTTT. Encoded protein: CASRWDTYNTEAFF.

The genes are TRBV20-1 and TRBJ2-7; 9 bases align to TRBD1. Trimming at V came to 6 bases and at J to 5 bases, leaving 8 bases not matched to a gene. The CDR3 loop spans 13 amino acids. The V gene's germline CDR1 is DFQATT and CDR2 SNEGSKA (reference sequence). The CDR3 spells CSAPGQGRNEQYF. The CDR3 DNA reads TGCAGTGCCCCCGGACAGGGGAGGAACGAGCAGTACTTC.

Ten or more counts support this clonotype. The genes are TRBV27 and TRBJ1-6; D is undetermined. The CDR3 sequence is 16 residues long. Trimming took off 5 bases at V and 1 base at J, with 12 bases between the two ends. Germline V gene sequence: CDR1 MNHEY, CDR2 SMNVEV (reference sequence). Here the CDR3 DNA reads TGTGCCAGCAGTGCTATTAGTCGGTCCTATAATTCACCCCTCCACTTT. Amino acids: CASSAISRSYNSPLHF.

This clonotype was counted many times. The genes are TRBV7-9 and TRBJ1-6; 7 bases agree with TRBD1. The V segment lost 7 bases and the J segment 10 bases; nucleotides outside the gene matches: 13. This CDR3 comprises 15 residues. The germline V gene has CDR1 SEHNR and CDR2 FQNEAQ (reference sequence). The CDR3 region is CASTNPTGRISPLHF. Written as DNA, the CDR3 is TGTGCCAGCACCAACCCGACAGGGCGAATCTCACCCCTCCACTTT. Variable domain in full (rest from reference TRBV7-9 and TRBJ1-6): DTGVSQNPRHKITKRGQNVTFRCDPISEHNRLYWYRQTLGQGPEFLTYFQNEAQLEKSRLLSDRFSAERPKGSFSTLEIQRTEQGDSAMYLCASTNPTGRISPLHFGNGTRLTVT.

This clonotype appeared many times. V gene TRBV20-1 combines with J gene TRBJ1-1; a weak D match, TRBD1 (6 bases). Germline V gene lookup returns CDR1 DFQATT and CDR2 SNEGSKA (reference sequence). The CDR3 sequence is 14 residues long. V lost 4 bases, J lost 3 bases, and 15 bases lay in between. The CDR3 region is CSANRVSPDTEAFF. In nucleotides, the CDR3 is TGCAGTGCTAACAGGGTGTCCCCGGACACTGAAGCTTTCTTT.

The table lists this clonotype with many counts. The V and J genes are TRBV24-1 and TRBJ2-7; a possible D gene is TRBD1 (6 bases). V lost 5 bases to trimming and J lost 5 bases, with 12 bases between them. This CDR3 region has 13 residues. Germline CDR1 reads KGHDR; CDR2 reads SFDVKD. As DNA, the CDR3 is TGTGCCACCAGTGGGCCGACAGGCAACGAGCAGTACTTC. This codes for CATSGPTGNEQYF.

The table lists this clonotype with a few counts. The chain joins TRBV6-1 to TRBJ1-5, with TRBD1 identical over 7 bases. Trimming took 6 bases from V and 2 from J; bases not matched to a gene: 10. The CDR3 is 16 amino acids. CDR1 is MNHNS and CDR2 is SASEGT in the germline V gene. DNA for the CDR3: TGTGCCAGCAGCTTAACGACAGGGAGGGGCAATCAGCCCCAGCATTTT. As protein: CASSLTTGRGNQPQHF.

Remarks on this clonotype: Because it lacks the conserved phenylalanine or tryptophan at the end, this CDR3 is likely a read error. This chain connects TRBV10-2 to TRBJ2-2, with 15 bases matching TRBD2. The CDR3 extends over 18 amino acids. V gave up 6 bases and J gave up 1 base; unmatched junction bases: 6. Germline V gene data show CDR1 as WSHSY and CDR2 as SAAADI. The CDR3 spells CASSSMGLAGGNTGELFS. The CDR3 region has the DNA TGCGCCAGCAGCTCGATGGGACTAGCGGGGGGGAACACCGGGGAGCTGTTTTCT.

Ten or more counts support this clonotype. V is TRBV20-1 and J is TRBJ2-3, with 12 bases that match TRBD2. The CDR3 spans 17 residues. The J segment lost 0 bases and the V segment lost 6 bases, leaving 10 bases of the junction unmatched. The germline V gene has CDR1 DFQATT and CDR2 SNEGSKA (reference sequence). CDR3 nucleotides: TGCAGTGCCCACGGCGCCCTAGCGGGAGGGAGCACAGATACGCAGTATTTT. Protein: CSAHGALAGGSTDTQYF.

The chain employs TRBV29-1 and TRBJ2-5; D is uncertain. The CDR3 loop spans 14 amino acids. In germline, CDR1 is SQVTM, CDR2 ANQGSEA. The V end lost 5 bases, the J end lost 0 bases, and 13 bases lay between the germline ends. CDR3 loop: CSVLSYLYQETQYF. The DNA of the CDR3 is TGCAGCGTTCTAAGCTATTTGTACCAAGAGACCCAGTACTTC.

This clonotype was seen many times. The chain uses TRBV10-3 and TRBJ1-1; 8 bases agree with TRBD1. The germline gives CDR1 ENHRY, CDR2 SYGVKD. The CDR3 extends over 15 amino acids. After removal of 6 bases from V and 1 base from J, the junction contained 7 bases not matched to a gene. Here the CDR3 DNA reads TGTGCCATCAGCGCAAACCAGGGGGCGAACACTGAAGCTTTCTTT. Translating it yields CAISANQGANTEAFF.

The J gene is TRBJ1-1, the V gene TRBV7-8; possible D gene TRBD1, 5 bases. V lost 6 bases, J lost 0 bases, and 20 bases lay in between. CDR3 length: 17 residues. Per germline, CDR1 SGHVS and CDR2 FQNEAQ. This CDR3 is CASSFSLGTGMNTEAFF. In nucleotides, the CDR3 is TGTGCCAGCAGTTTTAGTCTGGGGACGGGAATGAACACTGAAGCTTTCTTT. The whole variable domain, filled in from reference TRBV7-8 and TRBJ1-1, reads GAGVSQSPRYKVAKRGQDVALRCDPISGHVSLFWYQQALGQGPEFLTYFQNEAQLDKSGLPSDRFFAERPEGSVSTLKIQRTQQEDSAVYLCASSFSLGTGMNTEAFFGQGTRLTVV.

The V call is TRBV5-4, the J call TRBJ2-1; the match to TRBD2 covers 8 bases. The germline V gene has CDR1 SGHNT and CDR2 YYREEE (reference sequence). Trimming at V came to 4 bases and at J to 8 bases, leaving 5 bases not matched to a gene. The CDR3 consists of 13 residues. This CDR3 reads CASSVGLVYEQFF. Here the CDR3 DNA reads TGTGCCAGCAGCGTGGGACTAGTTTATGAGCAGTTCTTC.

The rearrangement uses TRBV10-3 and TRBJ2-3; 11 nucleotides align to TRBD2. Germline CDR1 reads ENHRY; CDR2 reads SYGVKD. J gave up 0 bases and V 10 bases, and 12 bases lay outside the gene matches. This CDR3 comprises 17 residues. The CDR3 loop is CASRAKWTSGSTDTQYF. The DNA for the CDR3 is TGTGCCAGCAGGGCAAAATGGACTAGCGGGAGCACAGATACGCAGTATTTT.

The chain employs TRBV6-5 and TRBJ2-5; D could derive from TRBD1 or TRBD2 (5 bases each). Trimming removed 5 bases at V and 4 bases at J, with 8 bases between. From germline, CDR1 is MNHEY and CDR2 SVGAGI. This CDR3 spans 12 amino acids. The CDR3 bases are TGTGCCAGCAGTCGAGGGGCAGAGACCCAGTACTTC. It specifies CASSRGAETQYF.

This clonotype was counted at least ten times. The chain joins TRBV9 to TRBJ1-2; D might be TRBD1 (6 bases). Trimming left V 0 bases short and J 4 bases short, with 16 bases between. CDR1 and CDR2 from the germline V gene are SGDLS and YYNGEE. The CDR3 length is 16 residues. The CDR3 here is CASSVGRDTSSYGYTF. CDR3 coding DNA: TGTGCCAGCAGCGTAGGCAGGGACACCTCTTCCTATGGCTACACCTTC.

There are many counts of this clonotype. The J gene is TRBJ1-1, the V gene TRBV7-2; the D is unclear. This CDR3 has 12 amino acids. Trimming removed 8 bases at V and 1 base at J, with 8 bases between. Looked up from germline, CDR1 is SGHTA and CDR2 is FQGNSA. The CDR3 sequence is CASGTRNTEAFF. In DNA form, the CDR3 reads TGTGCCAGCGGTACTAGGAACACTGAAGCTTTCTTT.

Comment on this clonotype: Germline and junction disagree at one end, which may indicate a read error. The chain couples TRBV2 to TRBJ2-5; TRBD2 agrees at 14 bases. Per germline, CDR1 SNHLY and CDR2 FYNNEI. This CDR3 contains 13 residues. The CDR3 nucleotides read TGTGCCGGCAGTGGACTAGCGGGGGGGACCCAGTACTTC. Its translation: CAGSGLAGGTQYF.